The 27 T cell receptor beta chains in this list originate from one sample, sequenced in a study of regulatory T cells in long-lasting Graves disease. Time point specified: persistent/refractory GD, antithyroid drugs over 5 years with positive TRAb. Generation of the TCR library employed RNA extracted from PBMCs. Researchers made TCR beta libraries by using iRepertoire HTBI primers and running Arm-PCR on CDR3 regions. A single record per CDR3 protein comes from TCRdb applying MiXCR to the multiplex PCR reads. This table holds approximately 690,000 distinct CDR3 sequences, 25% to 30% found once. Source: peripheral blood mononuclear cells (PBMCs), taken when the disease was refractory, from a patient treated with antithyroid drugs. The receptor source for this set is a female donor with Graves disease.

Many counts were recorded for this clonotype. The J gene is TRBJ2-5, the V gene TRBV6-9; TRBD2 aligns across 12 bases. The germline CDR1 and CDR2 sequences are MNHGY and SVAAGI. J lost 4 bases, V lost 4 bases, and 4 bases had no gene match. The CDR3 spans 15 residues. CDR3 region: CASSWTSGMVETQYF. The CDR3 nucleotides are TGTGCCAGCAGTTGGACTAGCGGGATGGTAGAGACCCAGTACTTC.

V gene TRBV28 combines with J gene TRBJ1-1; 9 positions match TRBD1. Trimming removed 3 bases from V and 11 bases from J; junction bases left unmatched: 13. CDR1 MDHEN and CDR2 SYDVKM come from the germline V gene. The CDR3 is 15 amino acids. CDR3 nucleotides: TGTGCCAGCAGTTTGAGCCGGGGACAGGGCATTATCGCTTTCTTT. Translating gives CASSLSRGQGIIAFF.

This chain uses TRBV6-2 or TRBV6-3 with TRBJ2-2, with D possibly being TRBD1 (5 bases). Germline CDR1 is MNHEY and CDR2 is SVGEGT. Trimming pared 6 bases from V and 2 bases from J, leaving 13 bases between. This CDR3 is 15 amino acids long. CDR3 protein: CASSSNRINTGELFF. CDR3 sequence (DNA): TGTGCCAGCAGCTCAAACAGGATCAACACCGGGGAGCTGTTTTTT.

This chain uses TRBV27 with TRBJ1-3; no clear D. The CDR3 loop spans 14 amino acids. V shed 5 bases and J shed 0 bases, with 8 bases lying between them. Germline V gene sequence: CDR1 MNHEY, CDR2 SMNVEV (reference sequence). DNA of the CDR3: TGTGCCAGCAGTCTTAACCTCTCTGGAAACACCATATATTTT. It yields the protein CASSLNLSGNTIYF.

This clonotype occurred many times. The V and J genes are TRBV28 and TRBJ1-1; tentative D call: TRBD1 (6 bases). From germline, CDR1 is MDHEN and CDR2 SYDVKM. The CDR3 sequence is 15 residues long. Deletions cut 3 bases from V and 0 bases from J, with 11 bases between. In DNA form, the CDR3 reads TGTGCCAGCAGTTTCCAGGGGAACATGAACACTGAAGCTTTCTTT. Protein sequence: CASSFQGNMNTEAFF.

This clonotype was recorded a few times. This rearrangement joins TRBV9 to TRBJ1-6, with D uncertain. Trimming removed 3 bases from V and 5 bases from J, with 12 bases in between. Germline CDR1 reads SGDLS; CDR2 reads YYNGEE. The CDR3 has 15 residues. CDR3 residues: CASSEDGYDNSPLHF. CDR3 coding DNA: TGTGCCAGCAGCGAGGACGGATACGATAATTCACCCCTCCACTTT.

In its sample, this clonotype was seen a few times. V usage is TRBV3-1 and J usage is TRBJ2-7; maybe TRBD2 (5 bases). This CDR3 has 15 amino acids. V shed 4 bases and J shed 0 bases, with 13 bases lying between them. Germline CDR1 is LGHDT and CDR2 is YNNKEL (reference sequence). CDR3 nucleotide sequence: TGTGCCAGCAGCCGTCGTAACGGGGTCTCCTACGAGCAGTACTTC. Encoded protein: CASSRRNGVSYEQYF.

In this sample, this clonotype turned up a few times. V gene TRBV5-1 combines with J gene TRBJ2-7; the match to TRBD2 covers 7 bases. After removal of 6 bases from V and 2 bases from J, the junction contained 5 bases not matched to a gene. Germline values: CDR1 SGHRS, CDR2 YFSETQ. CDR3 length: 13 residues. Written as DNA, the CDR3 is TGCGCCAGCACCCCGGGGGGAACCTACGAGCAGTACTTC. It yields the protein CASTPGGTYEQYF.

A few counts support this clonotype. V is TRBV19 and J is TRBJ1-1; a weak D match, TRBD1 (5 bases). The V and J ends lost 4 bases and 5 bases respectively, with 20 bases between them. The CDR3 is made up of 16 amino acids. Germline CDR1 LNHDA, CDR2 SQIVND (reference sequence). CDR3 in DNA: TGTGCCAGTAGTAGTCCGTCGCACGGGGGTGGGACTGAAGCTTTCTTT. This gives the protein CASSSPSHGGGTEAFF.

This chain links TRBV19 with TRBJ2-5; D remains ambiguous. The CDR3 has 10 amino acids. V dropped 7 bases and J dropped 4 bases, with 4 bases sitting between them. Germline V lookup: CDR1 LNHDA, CDR2 SQIVND (reference sequence). The CDR3 region is CASKTETQYF. In DNA form, the CDR3 reads TGTGCCAGTAAAACAGAGACCCAGTACTTC.

The chain links TRBV19 to TRBJ2-7; D is unresolved. Germline V CDR1 and CDR2: LNHDA, SQIVND (reference sequence). V dropped 0 bases and J dropped 4 bases, with 10 bases sitting between them. The CDR3 spans 14 residues. CDR3 region: CASSIDDLGYEQYF. The CDR3 DNA sequence: TGTGCCAGTAGTATAGATGACTTGGGTTACGAGCAGTACTTC.

V is TRBV12-3 or TRBV12-4 and J is TRBJ1-1; D might be TRBD1 (6 bases). Trimming removed 6 bases from V and 3 bases from J, with 14 bases in between. This CDR3 is 14 amino acids long. CDR3 in DNA: TGTGCCAGCAGAGCTCCCGGGGGGCACACTGAAGCTTTCTTT. Amino acid sequence: CASRAPGGHTEAFF.

This clonotype was counted between two and nine times. The J gene is TRBJ2-7, the V gene TRBV9; D is possibly TRBD1 or TRBD2 (5 bases each). V was clipped by 2 bases and J by 6 bases, with 12 bases between them. The CDR3 loop spans 13 amino acids. Germline V CDR1 and CDR2: SGDLS, YYNGEE. CDR3 nucleotide sequence: TGTGCCAGCAGCGTGGCAGGGACGGGCGAGCAGTACTTC. It yields the protein CASSVAGTGEQYF.

This clonotype was recorded a few times. The V call is TRBV5-5, the J call TRBJ1-2; D is ambiguous. The CDR3 runs 13 residues. V was cut by 4 bases and J by 2 bases, with 9 bases left in between. Germline V gene lookup returns CDR1 SGHKS and CDR2 YYEKEE (reference sequence). The CDR3 bases are TGTGCCAGCAGCCCGGCATTCAACTATGGCTACACCTTC. It specifies CASSPAFNYGYTF.

V and J are TRBV7-9 and TRBJ1-5; D might be TRBD1 (5 bases). V was trimmed by 4 bases and J by 5 bases, leaving 9 bases between them. CDR3 size: 13 residues. Germline assignment: CDR1 SEHNR and CDR2 FQNEAQ (reference sequence). For the CDR3, the DNA is TGTGCCAGCAGCTACGACAGCGATCAGCCCCAGCATTTT. It translates to CASSYDSDQPQHF.

This clonotype was detected a few times. V and J are TRBV20-1 and TRBJ1-2; D gene ambiguous. V was trimmed by 6 bases and J by 0 bases, leaving 11 bases between them. The CDR3 runs 13 residues. CDR1 is DFQATT, CDR2 SNEGSKA, per germline (reference sequence). Here the CDR3 DNA reads TGCAGTGCCAACTTGGGGACTAACTATGGCTACACCTTC. This codes for CSANLGTNYGYTF.

A few counts support this clonotype. V gene TRBV20-1 combines with J gene TRBJ2-4; 10 nucleotides agree with TRBD2. The CDR3 has 15 amino acids. Germline loops: CDR1 DFQATT, CDR2 SNEGSKA (reference sequence). V dropped 2 bases and J dropped 7; count of bases not matched to a gene: 8. The CDR3 DNA follows: TGCAGTGCTAGAATCGAGAGTAGCGGGAGGAACATTCAGTACTTC. Residues: CSARIESSGRNIQYF.

Points on this clonotype: This may come from a read error, since a much larger clone is one base off. The chain employs TRBV7-6 and TRBJ2-7; 7 bases are a match to TRBD1. From germline, CDR1 is SGHVS and CDR2 FNYEAQ. CDR3 length: 14 residues. The CDR3 DNA is TGTGACAGCAGCTTAGGGGACAGCTCCTACGAGCAGTACTTC. This encodes CDSSLGDSSYEQYF.

The J gene is TRBJ1-4, the V gene TRBV12-3 or TRBV12-4; no clear D. This CDR3 contains 17 residues. Trimming removed 3 bases at V and 1 base at J, with 15 bases between. The CDR3 DNA sequence: TGTGCCAGCAGTTTCTTTGCACGAGGGCGAACTAATGAAAAACTGTTTTTT. Translated: CASSFFARGRTNEKLFF.

This clonotype occurred once. V and J are TRBV7-3 and TRBJ1-1; possible D gene TRBD1, 6 bases. Germline CDR1 is SGHTA and CDR2 is FQGTGA. CDR3 length: 14 amino acids. The ends were cut back, 4 bases at V and 3 bases at J, with 12 bases in the middle. The CDR3 coding sequence is TGTGCCAGCAGCTCACAGGGAAGGGACACTGAAGCTTTCTTT. Amino acid sequence: CASSSQGRDTEAFF. Variable domain in full (rest from reference TRBV7-3 and TRBJ1-1): GAGVSQTPSNKVTEKGKYVELRCDPISGHTALYWYRQSLGQGPEFLIYFQGTGAADDSGLPNDRFFAVRPEGSVSTLKIQRTERGDSAVYLCASSSQGRDTEAFFGQGTRLTVV.

This clonotype was seen only a few times. The chain employs TRBV12-3 or TRBV12-4 and TRBJ2-2; a weak D match, TRBD1 (6 bases). Trimming removed 6 bases at V and 5 bases at J, with 7 bases between. This CDR3 contains 12 residues. Here the CDR3 reads CASRGQTGELFF. CDR3 nucleotides: TGTGCCAGCAGGGGACAAACCGGGGAGCTGTTTTTT.

In this sample, this clonotype turned up once. The chain has TRBV11-2 and TRBJ2-2, with D perhaps matching TRBD1 (6 bases). V lost 4 bases, J lost 9 bases, and 18 bases lay in between. This CDR3 is built from 15 residues. Germline CDR1 is SGHAT and CDR2 is FQNNGV. The CDR3 bases are TGTGCCAGCAGCTACCGGGGCAGGGGAGATCGGGAGCTGTTTTTT. This encodes CASSYRGRGDRELFF.

The CDR3 bases are TGTGCCAGCAGACCAGTCCAGGACGAGCAGTACTTC. It specifies CASRPVQDEQYF. The chain has TRBV6-2 or TRBV6-3 and TRBJ2-7; D is unclear. Germline CDR1 reads MNHEY; CDR2 reads SVGEGT. Between the trimmed V and J ends, which lost 6 bases and 5 bases, there was a span of 11 bases. CDR3 length: 12 residues.

This rearrangement joins TRBV27 to TRBJ2-2; TRBD2 matches 8 bases. V lost 4 bases and J lost 6; bases outside the gene matches: 7. Per germline, CDR1 MNHEY and CDR2 SMNVEV (reference sequence). The CDR3 runs to 15 residues. CDR3 in DNA: TGTGCCAGCAGTTCACGGCGGGGGGCGGCCGGGGAGCTGTTTTTT. Protein product: CASSSRRGAAGELFF.

This clonotype was detected only once. The gene calls are TRBV30 and TRBJ1-3, with 7 nucleotides matching TRBD1. J lost 3 bases, V lost 3 bases, and 8 bases had no gene match. CDR1 is GTSNPN, CDR2 SVGIG, per germline (reference sequence). CDR3 length: 15 amino acids. CDR3 bases: TGTGCCTGGAGCCCGGACAGGCAGTATGGAAACACCATATATTTT. Its protein is CAWSPDRQYGNTIYF.

A few counts support this clonotype. This sequence joins TRBV28 and TRBJ1-1, with 8 bases aligning to TRBD1. CDR3 length: 18 residues. The junction had 14 bases not matched to a gene; V was cut back by 4 bases and J by 1 base. Germline lookup yields CDR1 MDHEN and CDR2 SYDVKM. CDR3 residues: CASSYPTRQGRPNTEAFF. The CDR3 DNA reads as TGTGCCAGCAGTTACCCGACTAGACAGGGGCGCCCGAACACTGAAGCTTTCTTT.

V and J are TRBV15 and TRBJ1-5; 11 nucleotides match TRBD1. CDR3 size: 17 residues. V was pared by 0 bases and J by 6 bases, with 7 bases of the junction left unmatched. Germline CDR1 reads LNHNV; CDR2 reads YYDKDF (reference sequence). CDR3 sequence (DNA): TGTGCCACCAGCAGAGATCGGATCGGACAGGGGGCTCAGCCCCAGCATTTT. Translated: CATSRDRIGQGAQPQHF.